These 14 T cell receptor beta chains originate from one sample sequenced in a study of cytotoxic CD8 clonotypes in ibrutinib-treated CLL. Libraries were prepared by immunoSEQ multiplex PCR; TCRdb keeps only in-frame clonotypes and omits some of them. The table includes roughly 330,000 clones, under 70% detected once. The specimen was PBMCs, collected after 36 months of ibrutinib treatment. The receptors stem from a human donor with chronic lymphocytic leukemia.

This clone was counted a few times. The chain joins TRBV11-3 to TRBJ2-1; TRBD2 is a possible D gene (5 bases). Trimming took off 1 base at V and 8 bases at J, with 9 bases between the two ends. Looked up from germline, CDR1 is SGHNT and CDR2 is YENEEA. The CDR3 totals 13 residues. CDR3 sequence (DNA): TGTGCCAGCAGCTTAGCGGGAAGTCATGAGCAGTTCTTC. Translating it yields CASSLAGSHEQFF.

V and J are TRBV29-1 and TRBJ2-5; D call uncertain. Germline assignment: CDR1 SQVTM and CDR2 ANQGSEA. This CDR3 has 13 amino acids. V dropped 0 bases and J dropped 2 bases, with 7 bases sitting between them. The CDR3 DNA reads TGCAGCGTTGAAGATCTAGGACAAGAGACCCAGTACTTC. Encoded protein: CSVEDLGQETQYF.

The V call is TRBV6-5, the J call TRBJ2-7, with D perhaps TRBD2 (6 bases). Germline CDR1 reads MNHEY; CDR2 reads SVGAGI. V was pared by 2 bases and J by 6 bases, with 14 bases between. The CDR3 is 14 residues long. The CDR3 nucleotides are TGTGCCAGCAGTTACCGTGGGGGGTTCCGCGAGCAGTACTTC. Translating gives CASSYRGGFREQYF.

This chain uses TRBV12-5 with TRBJ2-7, with D perhaps matching TRBD2 (6 bases). The V end lost 6 bases, the J end lost 3 bases, and 6 bases lay between the germline ends. This CDR3 region has 11 residues. Per germline, CDR1 LGHNT and CDR2 FRNRAP. CDR3 amino acids: CASGGGYEQYF. The CDR3 DNA is TGTGCTAGTGGCGGGGGCTACGAGCAGTACTTC. Filled out from reference TRBV12-5 and TRBJ2-7, the complete variable domain reads DARVTQTPRHKVTEMGQEVTMRCQPILGHNTVFWYRQTMMQGLELLAYFRNRAPLDDSGMPKDRFSAEMPDATLATLKIQPSEPRDSAVYFCASGGGYEQYFGPGTRLTVT.

In regard to this clone: Other DNA sequences of this sample code for an identical CDR3. J is TRBJ1-5 and V is TRBV19, with D perhaps matching TRBD1 (6 bases). The CDR3 extends over 14 amino acids. The germline gives CDR1 LNHDA, CDR2 SQIVND (reference sequence). Trimming took off 9 bases at V and 0 bases at J, with 12 bases between the two ends. DNA of the CDR3: TGTGCCAGCAAACAGGGTCATAGCAATCAGCCCCAGCATTTT. Translation gives CASKQGHSNQPQHF.

The J gene is TRBJ2-7, the V gene TRBV5-6; the D call may be TRBD1 or TRBD2 (6 bases each). In germline, CDR1 is SGHDT, CDR2 YYEEEE. The CDR3 loop spans 14 amino acids. Between the trimmed V and J ends, which lost 2 bases and 0 bases, there was a span of 9 bases. The CDR3 here is CASSFWGASYEQYF. The CDR3 DNA is TGTGCCAGCAGCTTTTGGGGGGCCTCCTACGAGCAGTACTTC.

V gene TRBV4-3 combines with J gene TRBJ2-3; D remains unclear. CDR3 length equals 15 residues. V lost 1 base to trimming and J lost 2 bases, with 10 bases between them. Germline CDR1 and CDR2: LGHNA and YSLEER. The CDR3 DNA is TGCGCCAGCAGCCAAGGTTACAGACTCACAGATACGCAGTATTTT. Encoded protein: CASSQGYRLTDTQYF.

The J gene is TRBJ2-6, the V gene TRBV5-1; either TRBD1 or TRBD2 may fit D (5 bases each). CDR3 length: 17 amino acids. V lost 3 bases, J lost 0 bases, and 13 bases lay in between. In germline, CDR1 is SGHRS, CDR2 YFSETQ. DNA of the CDR3: TGCGCCAGCAGCTCGGGGCTGTCACGCTCTGGGGCCAACGTCCTGACTTTC. It yields the protein CASSSGLSRSGANVLTF.

The V and J genes are TRBV6-1 and TRBJ2-7, with TRBD2 matching over 12 bases. The CDR3 loop spans 17 amino acids. The germline V gene has CDR1 MNHNS and CDR2 SASEGT. Trimming at V came to 4 bases and at J to 3 bases, leaving 10 bases not matched to a gene. Written as DNA, the CDR3 is TGTGCCAGCAGTGTCACCCATTCTAGCGGGGGGGTCTACGAGCAGTACTTC. Encoded protein: CASSVTHSSGGVYEQYF.

V gene TRBV2 combines with J gene TRBJ1-5; 11 bases map to TRBD1. The CDR3 is 13 amino acids. J lost 5 bases, V lost 8 bases, and 2 bases had no gene match. Germline loops: CDR1 SNHLY, CDR2 FYNNEI. DNA for the CDR3: TGTGCCAGCGGGACAGGGGGGTATCAGCCCCAGCATTTT. Encoded protein: CASGTGGYQPQHF.

The sample holds a few counts of this clone. The chain employs TRBV10-1 and TRBJ1-1; D uncertain. V lost 3 bases, J lost 3 bases, and 2 bases lay in between. This CDR3 has 11 amino acids. Germline loops: CDR1 WNHNN, CDR2 SYGVQD (reference sequence). CDR3 coding DNA: TGCGCCAGCAGTGATGACACTGAAGCTTTCTTT. It specifies CASSDDTEAFF.

This chain uses TRBV15 with TRBJ2-3; D remains unclear. Trimming took 5 bases from V and 2 from J, leaving 5 bases between them. CDR1 LNHNV and CDR2 YYDKDF come from the germline V gene (reference sequence). The CDR3 extends over 12 amino acids. The chain's CDR3 is CATSRVTDTQYF. DNA of the CDR3: TGTGCCACCAGCCGGGTCACAGATACGCAGTATTTT.

V is TRBV5-6 and J is TRBJ1-5; D possibly corresponds to TRBD1 (6 bases). This CDR3 region has 12 residues. Germline V gene sequence: CDR1 SGHDT, CDR2 YYEEEE. The V and J ends lost 4 bases and 9 bases respectively, with 11 bases between them. This CDR3 is CASSPQGMPQHF. CDR3 sequence (DNA): TGTGCCAGCAGCCCACAGGGAATGCCCCAGCATTTT.

This chain links TRBV4-1 with TRBJ2-2; 8 positions match TRBD1. The CDR3 totals 19 residues. The junction had 13 bases not matched to a gene; V was cut back by 2 bases and J by 2 bases. CDR1 MGHRA and CDR2 YSYEKL come from the germline V gene. CDR3 residues: CASSQSRDRGYYNTGELFF. In DNA, the CDR3 is TGCGCCAGCAGCCAAAGCCGTGACAGGGGATATTATAACACCGGGGAGCTGTTTTTT.